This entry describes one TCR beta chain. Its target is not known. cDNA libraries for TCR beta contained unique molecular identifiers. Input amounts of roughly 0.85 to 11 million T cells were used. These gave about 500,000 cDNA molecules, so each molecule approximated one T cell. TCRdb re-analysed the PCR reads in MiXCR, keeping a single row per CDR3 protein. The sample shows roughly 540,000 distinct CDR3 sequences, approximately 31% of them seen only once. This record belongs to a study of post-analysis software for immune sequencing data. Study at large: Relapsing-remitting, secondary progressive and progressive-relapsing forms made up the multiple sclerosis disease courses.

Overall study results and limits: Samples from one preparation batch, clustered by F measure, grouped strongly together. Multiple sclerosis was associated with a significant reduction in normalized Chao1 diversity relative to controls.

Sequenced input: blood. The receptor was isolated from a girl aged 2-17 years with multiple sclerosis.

The DNA for the CDR3 is TGTGCCAGCAGCCCGGGACAGGGAAGCCAAGAGACCCAGTACTTC. It yields the protein CASSPGQGSQETQYF. This rearrangement joins TRBV5-5 to TRBJ2-5; 9 nucleotides line up with TRBD1. The CDR3 has 15 amino acids. Unmatched junction bases numbered 5, after V lost 4 bases and J lost 1 base. The V gene's germline CDR1 is SGHKS and CDR2 YYEKEE (reference sequence).